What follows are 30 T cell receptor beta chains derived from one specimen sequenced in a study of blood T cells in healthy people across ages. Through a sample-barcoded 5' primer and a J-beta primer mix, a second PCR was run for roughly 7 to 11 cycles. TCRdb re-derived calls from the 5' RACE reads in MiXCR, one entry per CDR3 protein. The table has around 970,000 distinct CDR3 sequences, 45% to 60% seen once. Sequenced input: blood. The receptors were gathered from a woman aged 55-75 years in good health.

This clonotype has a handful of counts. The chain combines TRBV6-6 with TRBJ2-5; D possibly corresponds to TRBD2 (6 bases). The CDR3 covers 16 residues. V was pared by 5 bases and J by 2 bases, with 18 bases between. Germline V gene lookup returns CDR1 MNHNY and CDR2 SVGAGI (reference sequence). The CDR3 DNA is TGTGCCAGCAGTAACCATGGGACGGGAGATCAAGAGACCCAGTACTTC. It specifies CASSNHGTGDQETQYF.

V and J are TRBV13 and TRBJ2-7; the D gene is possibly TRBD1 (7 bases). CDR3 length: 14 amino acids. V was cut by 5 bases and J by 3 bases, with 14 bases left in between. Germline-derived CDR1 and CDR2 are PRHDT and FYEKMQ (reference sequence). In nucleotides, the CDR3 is TGTGCCAGCAGCCAGGAGGGACAGAACTACGAGCAGTACTTC. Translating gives CASSQEGQNYEQYF.

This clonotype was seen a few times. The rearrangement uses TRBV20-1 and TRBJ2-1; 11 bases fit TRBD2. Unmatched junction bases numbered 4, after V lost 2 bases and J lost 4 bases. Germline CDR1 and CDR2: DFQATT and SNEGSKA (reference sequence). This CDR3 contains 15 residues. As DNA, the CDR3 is TGCAGTGCTAGAATAGCGGGAGGGCCGTACAATGAGCAGTTCTTC. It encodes CSARIAGGPYNEQFF.

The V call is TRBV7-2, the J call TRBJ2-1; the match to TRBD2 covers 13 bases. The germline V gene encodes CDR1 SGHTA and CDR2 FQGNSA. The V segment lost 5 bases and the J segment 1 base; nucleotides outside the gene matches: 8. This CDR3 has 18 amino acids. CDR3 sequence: CASSPTTSGRLSYNEQFF. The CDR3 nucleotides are TGTGCCAGCAGCCCAACGACTAGCGGGAGGTTATCCTACAATGAGCAGTTCTTC.

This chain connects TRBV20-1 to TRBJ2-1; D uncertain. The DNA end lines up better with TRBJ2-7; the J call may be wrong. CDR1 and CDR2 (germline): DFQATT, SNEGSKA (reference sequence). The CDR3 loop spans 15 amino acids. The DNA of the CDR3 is TGCAGTGCTAGGGGCCCTGCAGGTCAGGCCTACGAGCAGTACTTC. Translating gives CSARGPAGQAYEQYF.

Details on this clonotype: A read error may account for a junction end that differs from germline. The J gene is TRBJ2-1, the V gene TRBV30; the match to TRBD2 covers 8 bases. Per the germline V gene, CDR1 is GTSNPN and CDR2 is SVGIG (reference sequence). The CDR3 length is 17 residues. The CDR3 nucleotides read TGTGCCCGGAGTGCTAACCCTCTAGCGGGTGGGTACAATGAGCAGTTCTTC. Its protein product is CARSANPLAGGYNEQFF.

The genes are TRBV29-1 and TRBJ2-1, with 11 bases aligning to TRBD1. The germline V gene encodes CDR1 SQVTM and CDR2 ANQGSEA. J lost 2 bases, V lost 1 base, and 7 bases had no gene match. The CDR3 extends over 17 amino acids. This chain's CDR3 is CSVEGRTGGDTYNEQFF. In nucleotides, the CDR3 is TGCAGCGTTGAAGGAAGGACAGGGGGCGATACCTACAATGAGCAGTTCTTC.

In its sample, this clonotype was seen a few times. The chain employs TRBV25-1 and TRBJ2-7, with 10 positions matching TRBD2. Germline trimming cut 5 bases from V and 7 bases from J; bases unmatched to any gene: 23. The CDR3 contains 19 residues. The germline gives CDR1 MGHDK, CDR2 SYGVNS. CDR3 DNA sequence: TGTGCCAGCAGTCCGCTGAGACAGGGGCCTAGCGGGAGTAACAATGAGCAGTACTTC. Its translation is CASSPLRQGPSGSNNEQYF.

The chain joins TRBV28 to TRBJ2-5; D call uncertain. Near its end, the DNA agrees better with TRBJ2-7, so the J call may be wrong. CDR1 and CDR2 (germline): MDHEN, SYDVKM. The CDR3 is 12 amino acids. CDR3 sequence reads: CASSEQDREQYF. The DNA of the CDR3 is TGTGCCAGCAGCGAGCAGGATCGCGAGCAGTACTTC.

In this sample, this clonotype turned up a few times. For the CDR3, the DNA is TGCGCCAGCAGCCAAGTGGGAGCGGGAGCCCTTGAGACCCAGTACTTC. This sequence encodes CASSQVGAGALETQYF. The V and J genes are TRBV4-3 and TRBJ2-5; 8 nucleotides line up with TRBD2. The CDR3 has 16 residues. The V and J ends lost 1 base and 5 bases, in that order; junction bases with no gene match: 9. CDR1 is LGHNA and CDR2 is YSLEER in the germline V gene.

The CDR3 region is CASSPPLAGGETQYF. Written as DNA, the CDR3 is TGCGCCAGCAGCCCCCCACTAGCGGGAGGAGAGACCCAGTACTTC. The chain couples TRBV4-1 to TRBJ2-5, with TRBD2 matching over 12 bases. The trim removed 4 bases at V and 4 bases at J, leaving 4 bases unmatched. This CDR3 region has 15 residues. Germline V gene data show CDR1 as MGHRA and CDR2 as YSYEKL.

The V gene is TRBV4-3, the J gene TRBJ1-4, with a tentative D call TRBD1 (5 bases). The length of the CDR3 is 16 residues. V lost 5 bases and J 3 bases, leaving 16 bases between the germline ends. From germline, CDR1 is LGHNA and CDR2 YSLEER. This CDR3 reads CASSGRTLRANEKLFF. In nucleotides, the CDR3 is TGCGCCAGCAGCGGGCGGACACTCCGCGCTAATGAAAAACTGTTTTTT.

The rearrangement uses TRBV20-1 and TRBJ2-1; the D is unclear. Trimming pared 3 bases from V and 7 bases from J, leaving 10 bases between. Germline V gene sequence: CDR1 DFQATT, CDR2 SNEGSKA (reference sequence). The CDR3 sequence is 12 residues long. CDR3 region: CSARWSTNEQFF. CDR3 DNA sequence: TGCAGTGCTAGGTGGAGTACTAATGAGCAGTTCTTC.

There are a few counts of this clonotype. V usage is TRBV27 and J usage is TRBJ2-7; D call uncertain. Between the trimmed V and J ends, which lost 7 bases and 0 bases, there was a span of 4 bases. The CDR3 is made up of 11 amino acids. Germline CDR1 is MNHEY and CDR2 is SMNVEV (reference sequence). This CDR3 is CASMNSYEQYF. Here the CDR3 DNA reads TGTGCCAGCATGAACTCCTACGAGCAGTACTTC.

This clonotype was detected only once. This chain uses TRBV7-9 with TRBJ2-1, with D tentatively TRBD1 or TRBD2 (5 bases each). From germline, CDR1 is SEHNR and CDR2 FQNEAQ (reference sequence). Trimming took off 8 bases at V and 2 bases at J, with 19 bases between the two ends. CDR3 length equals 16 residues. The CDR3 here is CASQPRGTQTYNEQFF. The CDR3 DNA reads TGTGCCAGCCAACCACGAGGGACCCAGACCTACAATGAGCAGTTCTTC.

As DNA, the CDR3 is TGCGCCAGCAGCCAAGCCCGGGGCCACAATGAGCAGTTCTTC. Encoded protein: CASSQARGHNEQFF. This chain links TRBV4-1 with TRBJ2-1; D might be TRBD1 or TRBD2, each matching 5 bases. CDR3 size: 14 residues. In germline, CDR1 is MGHRA, CDR2 YSYEKL. Trimming cost V 1 base and J 5 bases, with 9 bases left between them.

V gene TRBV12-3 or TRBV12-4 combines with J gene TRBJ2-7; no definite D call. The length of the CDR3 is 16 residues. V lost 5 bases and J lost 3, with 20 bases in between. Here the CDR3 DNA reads TGTGCCAGCAGTCCTACAGTTGTAGGGCCTGACTACGAGCAGTACTTC. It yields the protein CASSPTVVGPDYEQYF.

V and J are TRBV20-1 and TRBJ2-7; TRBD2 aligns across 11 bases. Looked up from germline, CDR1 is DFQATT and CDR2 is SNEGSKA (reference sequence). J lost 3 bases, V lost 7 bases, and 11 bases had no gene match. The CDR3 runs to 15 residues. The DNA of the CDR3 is TGCAGTGTCCAGTTAGCGGGAGGGCCTTTCTACGAGCAGTACTTC. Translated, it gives CSVQLAGGPFYEQYF.

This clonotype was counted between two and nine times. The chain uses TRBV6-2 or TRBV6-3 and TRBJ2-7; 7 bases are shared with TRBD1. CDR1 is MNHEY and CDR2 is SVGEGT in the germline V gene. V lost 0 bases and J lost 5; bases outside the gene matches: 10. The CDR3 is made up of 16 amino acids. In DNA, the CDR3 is TGTGCCAGCAGTTACTCGTCTGACAGGGCTTTCGACGAGCAGTACTTC. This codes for CASSYSSDRAFDEQYF.

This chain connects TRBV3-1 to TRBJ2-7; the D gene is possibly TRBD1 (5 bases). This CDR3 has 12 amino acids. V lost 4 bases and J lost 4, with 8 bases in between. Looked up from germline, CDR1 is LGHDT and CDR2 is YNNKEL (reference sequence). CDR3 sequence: CASSRQPYEQYF. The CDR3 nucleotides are TGTGCCAGCAGCCGACAGCCTTACGAGCAGTACTTC.

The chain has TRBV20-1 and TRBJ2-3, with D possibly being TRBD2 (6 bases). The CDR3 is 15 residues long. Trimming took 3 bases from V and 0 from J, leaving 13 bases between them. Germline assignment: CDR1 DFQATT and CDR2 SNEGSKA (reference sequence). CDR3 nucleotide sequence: TGCAGTGCTAGTCCGGGGGTAACTAGCACAGATACGCAGTATTTT. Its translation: CSASPGVTSTDTQYF.

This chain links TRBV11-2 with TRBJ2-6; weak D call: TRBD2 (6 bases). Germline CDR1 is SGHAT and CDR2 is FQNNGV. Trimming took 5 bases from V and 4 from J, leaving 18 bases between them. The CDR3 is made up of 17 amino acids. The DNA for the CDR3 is TGTGCCAGCAGCCACCTGGGCGCGGGACCCGGGGCCAACGTCCTGACTTTC. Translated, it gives CASSHLGAGPGANVLTF.

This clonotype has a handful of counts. The CDR3, as DNA: TGCAGTGCTATTCATACAGGGGGCACACATGAGCAGTTCTTC. It yields the protein CSAIHTGGTHEQFF. This chain connects TRBV20-1 to TRBJ2-1; 9 bases line up with TRBD1. The CDR3 length is 14 residues. After removal of 4 bases from V and 8 bases from J, the junction contained 9 bases not matched to a gene. CDR1 and CDR2 from the germline V gene are DFQATT and SNEGSKA (reference sequence).

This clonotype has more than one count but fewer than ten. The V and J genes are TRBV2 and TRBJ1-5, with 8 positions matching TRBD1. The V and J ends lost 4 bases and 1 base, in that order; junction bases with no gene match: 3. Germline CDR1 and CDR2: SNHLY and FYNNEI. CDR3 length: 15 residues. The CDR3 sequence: CASSGGTGSNQPQHF. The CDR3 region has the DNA TGTGCCAGCAGTGGGGGGACAGGAAGCAATCAGCCCCAGCATTTT.

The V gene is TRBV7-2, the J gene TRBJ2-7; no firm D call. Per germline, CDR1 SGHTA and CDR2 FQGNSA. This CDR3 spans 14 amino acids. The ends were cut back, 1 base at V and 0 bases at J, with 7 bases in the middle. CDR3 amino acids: CASSLGALSYEQYF. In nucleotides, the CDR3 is TGTGCCAGCAGCTTAGGCGCCCTCTCCTACGAGCAGTACTTC.

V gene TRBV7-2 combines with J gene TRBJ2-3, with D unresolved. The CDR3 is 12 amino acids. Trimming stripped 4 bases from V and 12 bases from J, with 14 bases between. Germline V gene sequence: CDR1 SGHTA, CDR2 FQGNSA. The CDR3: CASSSDKLGQYF. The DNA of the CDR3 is TGTGCCAGCAGCTCTGACAAGTTGGGTCAGTATTTT.

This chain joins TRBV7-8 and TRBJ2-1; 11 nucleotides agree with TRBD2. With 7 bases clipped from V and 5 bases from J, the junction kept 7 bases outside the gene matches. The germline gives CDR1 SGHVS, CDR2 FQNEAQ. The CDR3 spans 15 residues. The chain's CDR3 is CASTTGLAEDNEQFF. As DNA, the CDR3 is TGTGCCAGCACCACGGGACTAGCGGAGGACAATGAGCAGTTCTTC.

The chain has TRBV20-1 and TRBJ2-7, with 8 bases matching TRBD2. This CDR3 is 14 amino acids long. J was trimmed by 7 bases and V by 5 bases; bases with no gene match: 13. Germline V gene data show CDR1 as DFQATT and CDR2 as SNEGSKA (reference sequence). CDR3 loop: CSASPGSGTREQYF. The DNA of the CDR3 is TGCAGTGCTTCCCCGGGTAGCGGGACCAGGGAGCAGTACTTC.

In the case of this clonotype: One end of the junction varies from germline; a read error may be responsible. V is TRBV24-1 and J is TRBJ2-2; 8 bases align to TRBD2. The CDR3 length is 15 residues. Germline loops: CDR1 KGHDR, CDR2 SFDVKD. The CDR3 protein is CAASDGGGTTRELFF. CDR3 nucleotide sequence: TGTGCCGCGTCTGATGGCGGGGGGACCACCCGGGAGCTGTTTTTT.

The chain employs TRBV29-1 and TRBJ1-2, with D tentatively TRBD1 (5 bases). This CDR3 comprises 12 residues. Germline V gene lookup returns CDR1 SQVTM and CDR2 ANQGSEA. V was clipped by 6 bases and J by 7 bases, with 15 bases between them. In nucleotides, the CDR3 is TGCAGCGTCACCAGGGAAGGAAGTGGCTACACCTTC. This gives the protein CSVTREGSGYTF.